Shown below are 3 T cell receptor beta chains from a single sample sequenced in a study of early T cells in non-severe SARS-CoV-2 infection. MiXCR was run by TCRdb on the 5' RACE reads, yielding one entry per CDR3 protein. This table holds around 82,000 distinct CDR3 sequences, around 12% found once. Sequencing was carried out using whole blood. The receptor source for this set is an adult who was a healthcare worker with PCR-confirmed SARS-CoV-2 infection or an uninfected control (not recorded which).

This chain links TRBV7-9 with TRBJ2-3; D may match TRBD1 or TRBD2 (6 bases each). The V end was cut by 7 bases, the J end by 6 bases, with 14 bases between. The germline CDR1 and CDR2 sequences are SEHNR and FQNEAQ (reference sequence). The CDR3 is 13 residues long. CDR3 nucleotides: TGTGCCAGCATCCCTCTCGGGGGCGATACGCAGTATTTT. Protein product: CASIPLGGDTQYF.

This clonotype was picked up many times. The chain employs TRBV18 and TRBJ2-7; D may be TRBD2 (6 bases). The CDR3 totals 14 residues. Between the trimmed V and J ends, which lost 3 bases and 1 base, there was a span of 10 bases. Germline loops: CDR1 KGHSH, CDR2 LQKENI. The CDR3 loop is CASSPAGRSYEQYF. CDR3 DNA: TGTGCCAGCTCACCCGCGGGGCGTTCCTACGAGCAGTACTTC.

This clonotype was counted ten times or more. CDR3 residues: CAIRGLAGGDEQFF. The CDR3 nucleotides are TGTGCCATCAGAGGACTAGCGGGAGGGGATGAGCAGTTCTTC. J is TRBJ2-1 and V is TRBV10-3; 15 bases are shared with TRBD2. V lost 6 bases to trimming and J lost 8 bases; unmatched junction nucleotides: 2. CDR3 size: 14 residues. Germline V lookup: CDR1 ENHRY, CDR2 SYGVKD.